This T cell receptor (beta chain) was identified during a study of neurological immune-mediated disorders. Study results and caveats: It was HTLV-1-associated myelopathy that showed the most TCR clonal expansion, while multiple sclerosis showed the least, falling below healthy controls.

TCRdb reprocessed the 5' RACE reads via MiXCR and lists one record per CDR3 protein. The table lists around 25,000 distinct CDR3 sequences, roughly 20% of them singletons, with approximately 16% in the top ten. Many counts were recorded for this clonotype. Its antigen is not known. Trimming removed 3 bases from V and 6 bases from J, with 11 bases in between. The CDR3 length is 13 residues. In germline, CDR1 is KGHSH, CDR2 LQKENI. This clonotype was obtained from a woman aged 60-75 years in good health. The specimen was PBMCs. The chain is built from TRBV18 and TRBJ1-2; a possible D gene is TRBD1 (6 bases). CDR3 in DNA: TGTGCCAGCTCACCTTTAGCAGGGGATGGCTACACCTTC. Protein: CASSPLAGDGYTF.